The 6 T cell receptor beta chains below were found in one sample sequenced in a study of beta chain features in type 1 diabetes. The sequenced template was cDNA made from the entire isolated RNA. TCRdb keeps only in-frame clones here, not all; method: immunoSEQ multiplex PCR. The sample carries about 450,000 clones, about 10% recorded once. Input material: naive CD4+ T cells from blood. These receptors all stem from a woman younger than 30 in good health.

This clone came up once. The chain carries TRBV7-2 and TRBJ1-3, with unresolved D. V was clipped by 3 bases and J by 2 bases, with 5 bases between them. Germline CDR1 reads SGHTA; CDR2 reads FQGNSA. The CDR3 runs 13 residues. In nucleotides, the CDR3 is TGTGCCAGCAGCTTTCCCCCTGGAAACACCATATATTTT. As protein: CASSFPPGNTIYF.

V gene TRBV4-3 combines with J gene TRBJ1-1; D is undetermined. The CDR3 runs 15 residues. Germline V gene sequence: CDR1 LGHNA, CDR2 YSLEER. With 5 bases removed from V and 5 bases from J, the gap between germline ends came to 18 bases. This chain's CDR3 is CASSSPAAGPTEAFF. CDR3 coding DNA: TGCGCCAGCAGCTCACCCGCCGCGGGTCCAACTGAAGCTTTCTTT.

The gene calls are TRBV7-9 and TRBJ2-2, with D unclear. Trimming pared 1 base from V and 5 bases from J, leaving 5 bases between. CDR1 SEHNR and CDR2 FQNEAQ come from the germline V gene (reference sequence). CDR3 length equals 13 residues. CDR3 DNA sequence: TGTGCCAGCAGCTTAGGACAAACCGGGGAGCTGTTTTTT. Its protein is CASSLGQTGELFF.

This clone was observed a few times. The V gene is TRBV4-3, the J gene TRBJ1-4; TRBD1 aligns across 9 bases. This CDR3 is built from 17 residues. The V gene's germline CDR1 is LGHNA and CDR2 YSLEER. The trim removed 0 bases at V and 8 bases at J, leaving 10 bases unmatched. In DNA, the CDR3 is TGCGCCAGCAGCCAAGACGGGGGGGGACAGGGCCACGAAAAACTGTTTTTT. This encodes CASSQDGGGQGHEKLFF.

This clone has a handful of counts. The chain is built from TRBV27 and TRBJ2-5; a weak D match, TRBD2 (6 bases). Per germline, CDR1 MNHEY and CDR2 SMNVEV (reference sequence). The CDR3 is made up of 13 amino acids. Trimming stripped 4 bases from V and 7 bases from J, with 13 bases between. The CDR3 spells CASSWAREGTQYF. For the CDR3, the DNA is TGTGCCAGCAGTTGGGCGCGGGAAGGGACCCAGTACTTC.

The chain recombines TRBV2 with TRBJ2-4; D might be TRBD2 (5 bases). CDR1 and CDR2 (germline): SNHLY, FYNNEI. This CDR3 spans 14 amino acids. Trimming removed 4 bases at V and 7 bases at J, with 14 bases between. In nucleotides, the CDR3 is TGTGCCAGCAGTGTGACCGGGGTGGGCAACATTCAGTACTTC. Translated: CASSVTGVGNIQYF.